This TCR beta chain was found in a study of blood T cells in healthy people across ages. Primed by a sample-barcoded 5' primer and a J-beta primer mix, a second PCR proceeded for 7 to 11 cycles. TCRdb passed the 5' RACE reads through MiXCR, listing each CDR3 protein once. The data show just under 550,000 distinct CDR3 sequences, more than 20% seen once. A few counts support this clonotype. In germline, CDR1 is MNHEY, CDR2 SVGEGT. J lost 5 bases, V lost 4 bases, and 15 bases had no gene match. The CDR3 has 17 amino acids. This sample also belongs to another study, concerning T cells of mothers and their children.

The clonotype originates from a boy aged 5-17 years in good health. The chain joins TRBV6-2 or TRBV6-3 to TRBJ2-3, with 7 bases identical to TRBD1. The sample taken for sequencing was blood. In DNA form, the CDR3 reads TGTGCCAGCAGTTTTGATCGAGGGGGCGCGGCCAGAGATACGCAGTATTTT. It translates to CASSFDRGGAARDTQYF.